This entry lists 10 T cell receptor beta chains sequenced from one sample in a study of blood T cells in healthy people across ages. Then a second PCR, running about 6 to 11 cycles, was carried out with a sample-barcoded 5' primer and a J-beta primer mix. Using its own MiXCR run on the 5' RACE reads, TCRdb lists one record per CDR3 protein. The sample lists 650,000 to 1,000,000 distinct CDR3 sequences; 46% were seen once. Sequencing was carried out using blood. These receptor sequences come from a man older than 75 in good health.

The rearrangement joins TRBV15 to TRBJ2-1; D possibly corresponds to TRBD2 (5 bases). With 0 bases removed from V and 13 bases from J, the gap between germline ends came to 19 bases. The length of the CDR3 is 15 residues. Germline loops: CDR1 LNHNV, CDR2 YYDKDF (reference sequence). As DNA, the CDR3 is TGTGCCACCAGCAGAGATCGGCCCCTCTGGGAGACCCAGTTCTTC. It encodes CATSRDRPLWETQFF.

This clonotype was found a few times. CDR3 sequence: CASSFGRKNEQFF. DNA of the CDR3: TGTGCCAGCAGTTTCGGGAGGAAAAATGAGCAGTTCTTC. The chain couples TRBV27 to TRBJ2-1; 7 bases are shared with TRBD2. The trim removed 3 bases at V and 7 bases at J, leaving 3 bases unmatched. Germline-derived CDR1 and CDR2 are MNHEY and SMNVEV (reference sequence). This CDR3 is 13 amino acids long.

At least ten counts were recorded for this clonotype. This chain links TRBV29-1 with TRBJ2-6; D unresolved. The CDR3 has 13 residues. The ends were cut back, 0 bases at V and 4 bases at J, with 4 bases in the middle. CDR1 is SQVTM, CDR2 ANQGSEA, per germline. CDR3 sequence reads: CSVEDRGANVLTF. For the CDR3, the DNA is TGCAGCGTTGAAGATCGGGGGGCCAACGTCCTGACTTTC. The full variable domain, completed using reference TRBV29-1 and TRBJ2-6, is SAVISQKPSRDICQRGTSLTIQCQVDSQVTMMFWYRQQPGQSLTLIATANQGSEATYESGFVIDKFPISRPNLTFSTLTVSNMSPEDSSIYLCSVEDRGANVLTFGAGSRLTVL.

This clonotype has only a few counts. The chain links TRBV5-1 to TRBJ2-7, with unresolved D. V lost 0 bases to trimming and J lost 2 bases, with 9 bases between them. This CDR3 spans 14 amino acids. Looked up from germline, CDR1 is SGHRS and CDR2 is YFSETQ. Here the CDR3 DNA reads TGCGCCAGCAGCTTGGGCAGTCCCGCCTACGAGCAGTACTTC. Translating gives CASSLGSPAYEQYF.

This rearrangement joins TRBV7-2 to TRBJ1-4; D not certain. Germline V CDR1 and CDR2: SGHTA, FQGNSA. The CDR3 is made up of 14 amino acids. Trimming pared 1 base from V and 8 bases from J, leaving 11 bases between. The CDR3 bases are TGTGCCAGCAGCTTAGGCCTACCATGGGAAAAACTGTTTTTT. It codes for CASSLGLPWEKLFF.

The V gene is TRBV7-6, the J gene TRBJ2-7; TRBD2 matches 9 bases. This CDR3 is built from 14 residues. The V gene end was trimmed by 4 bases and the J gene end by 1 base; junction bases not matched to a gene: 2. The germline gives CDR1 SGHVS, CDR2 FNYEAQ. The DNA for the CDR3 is TGTGCCAGCAGCTCTAGCGGGGCATCCTACGAGCAGTACTTC. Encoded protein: CASSSSGASYEQYF.

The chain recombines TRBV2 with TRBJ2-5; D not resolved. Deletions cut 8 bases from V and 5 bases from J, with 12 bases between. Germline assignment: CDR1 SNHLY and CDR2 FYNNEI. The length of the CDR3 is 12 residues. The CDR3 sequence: CASGPFVETQYF. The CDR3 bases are TGTGCCAGCGGGCCGTTTGTGGAGACCCAGTACTTC.

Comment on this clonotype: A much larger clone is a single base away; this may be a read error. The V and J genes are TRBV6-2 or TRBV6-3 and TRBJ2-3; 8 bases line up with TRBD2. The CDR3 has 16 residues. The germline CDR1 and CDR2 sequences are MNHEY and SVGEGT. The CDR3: CAGSRQAGVSTDTQYF. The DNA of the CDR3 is TGTGCCGGCAGCCGCCAAGCGGGAGTCTCGACAGATACGCAGTATTTT.

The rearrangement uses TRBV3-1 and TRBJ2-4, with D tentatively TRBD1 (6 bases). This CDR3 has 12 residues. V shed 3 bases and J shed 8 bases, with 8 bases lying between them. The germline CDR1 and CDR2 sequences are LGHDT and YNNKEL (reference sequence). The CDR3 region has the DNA TGTGCCAGCAGCCAGGGGGCGTACATTCAGTACTTC. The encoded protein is CASSQGAYIQYF.

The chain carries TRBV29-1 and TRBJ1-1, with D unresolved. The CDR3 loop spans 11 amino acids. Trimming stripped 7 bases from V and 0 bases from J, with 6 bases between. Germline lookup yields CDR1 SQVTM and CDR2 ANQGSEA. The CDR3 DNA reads TGCAGCGGCCTTTTGAACACTGAAGCTTTCTTT. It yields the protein CSGLLNTEAFF. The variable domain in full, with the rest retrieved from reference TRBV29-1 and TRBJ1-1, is SAVISQKPSRDICQRGTSLTIQCQVDSQVTMMFWYRQQPGQSLTLIATANQGSEATYESGFVIDKFPISRPNLTFSTLTVSNMSPEDSSIYLCSGLLNTEAFFGQGTRLTVV.